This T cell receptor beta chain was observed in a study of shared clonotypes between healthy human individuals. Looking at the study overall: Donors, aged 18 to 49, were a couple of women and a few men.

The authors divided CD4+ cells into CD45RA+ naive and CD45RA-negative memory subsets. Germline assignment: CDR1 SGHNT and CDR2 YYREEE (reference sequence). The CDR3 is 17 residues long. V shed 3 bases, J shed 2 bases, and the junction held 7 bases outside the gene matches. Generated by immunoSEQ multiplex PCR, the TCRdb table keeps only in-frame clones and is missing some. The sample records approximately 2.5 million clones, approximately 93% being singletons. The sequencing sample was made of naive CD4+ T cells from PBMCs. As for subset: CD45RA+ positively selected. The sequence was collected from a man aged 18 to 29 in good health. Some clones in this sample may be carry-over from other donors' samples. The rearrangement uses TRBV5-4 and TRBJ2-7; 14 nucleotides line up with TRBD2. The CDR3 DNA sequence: TGTGCCAGCAGCTCTCCTACGGGACTAGCGGGAGCCTACGAGCAGTACTTC. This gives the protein CASSSPTGLAGAYEQYF.